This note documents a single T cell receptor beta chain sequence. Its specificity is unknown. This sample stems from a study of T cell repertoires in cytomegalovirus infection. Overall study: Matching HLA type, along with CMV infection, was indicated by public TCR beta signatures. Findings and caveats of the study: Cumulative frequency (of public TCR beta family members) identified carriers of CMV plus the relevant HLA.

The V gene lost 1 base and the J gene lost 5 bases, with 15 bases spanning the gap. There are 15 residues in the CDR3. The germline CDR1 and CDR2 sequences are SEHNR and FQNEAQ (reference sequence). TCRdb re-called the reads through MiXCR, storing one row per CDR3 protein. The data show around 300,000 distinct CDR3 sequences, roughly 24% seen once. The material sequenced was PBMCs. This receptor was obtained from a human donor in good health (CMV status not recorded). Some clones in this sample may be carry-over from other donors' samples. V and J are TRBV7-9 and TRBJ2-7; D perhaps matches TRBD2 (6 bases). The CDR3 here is CASSLGRLVSDEQYF. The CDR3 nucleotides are TGTGCCAGCAGCTTAGGGCGACTAGTTTCGGACGAGCAGTACTTC.